This entry describes one T cell receptor (beta chain). This sample is part of a study of blood T cell repertoires in COVID-19. This CDR3 spans 13 amino acids. In germline, CDR1 is KGHSH, CDR2 LQKENI. The V end was cut by 4 bases, the J end by 2 bases, with 8 bases between. Original data processing: Amplifying reference gene primers gave estimates of nucleated cell counts. This table comes from immunoSEQ multiplex PCR, and its TCRdb copy is limited to in-frame clones, with some not included. D and trimming come from the DNA, and the V and J calls and clone size come from that table. The profile shows 98,000 or so clones, roughly 80% of them singletons.

Input material: peripheral blood. The chain is built from TRBV18 and TRBJ1-1; D unclear. The TCR originated in an elderly woman with active or convalescent COVID-19. The CDR3 DNA is TGTGCCAGCTCACTACAGAGAAACACTGAAGCTTTCTTT. Translating it yields CASSLQRNTEAFF.